One sample yielded the 14 T cell receptor beta chains listed below, sequenced in a study of blood T cell repertoires in COVID-19. Libraries were prepared by immunoSEQ multiplex PCR; TCRdb keeps only in-frame clonotypes and omits some of them. Counted here are 86,000 or so clones, approximately 89% occurring once; the ten biggest clones make up about 5%. Sequences were obtained from peripheral blood. Receptors originate from a man aged 45-60 years with active or convalescent COVID-19.

V usage is TRBV18 and J usage is TRBJ1-1, with D unresolved. This CDR3 has 15 amino acids. V was clipped by 0 bases and J by 1 base, with 9 bases between them. Germline CDR1 KGHSH, CDR2 LQKENI. DNA for the CDR3: TGTGCCAGCTCACCACCTCCCGGTGAGAACACTGAAGCTTTCTTT. Residues: CASSPPPGENTEAFF.

The V and J genes are TRBV6-1 and TRBJ2-3, with TRBD2 matching over 7 bases. CDR1 MNHNS and CDR2 SASEGT come from the germline V gene. The ends lost 0 bases at V and 9 bases at J; junction bases unmatched: 0. The CDR3 has 12 residues. The CDR3 loop is CASSEARETQYF. For the CDR3, the DNA is TGTGCCAGCAGTGAAGCGCGGGAGACGCAGTATTTT.

This rearrangement joins TRBV5-6 to TRBJ1-1; no clear D gene. The CDR3 is 14 amino acids. V lost 0 bases to trimming and J lost 4 bases, with 10 bases between them. The germline V gene encodes CDR1 SGHDT and CDR2 YYEEEE. In DNA, the CDR3 is TGTGCCAGCAGCTTGGGAGGGAGAACCACTGAAGCTTTCTTT. Its protein product is CASSLGGRTTEAFF. The full variable domain, with the rest looked up from reference TRBV5-6 and TRBJ1-1, is DAGVTQSPTHLIKTRGQQVTLRCSPKSGHDTVSWYQQALGQGPQFIFQYYEEEERQRGNFPDRFSGHQFPNYSSELNVNALLLGDSALYLCASSLGGRTTEAFFGQGTRLTVV.

The chain is built from TRBV20-1 and TRBJ1-3; 7 nucleotides align to TRBD1. From germline, CDR1 is DFQATT and CDR2 SNEGSKA (reference sequence). The CDR3 extends over 15 amino acids. J lost 4 bases, V lost 3 bases, and 9 bases had no gene match. The CDR3 region is CSASDPGGIGNTIYF. In DNA, the CDR3 is TGCAGTGCTAGTGACCCAGGGGGGATCGGAAACACCATATATTTT.

In DNA form, the CDR3 reads TGTGCCAGCAGCTTGTACGGGGAGCGAGGTGAAAAACTGTTTTTT. Protein product: CASSLYGERGEKLFF. The chain links TRBV5-5 to TRBJ1-4; D not resolved. Trimming stripped 1 base from V and 7 bases from J, with 14 bases between. Looked up from germline, CDR1 is SGHKS and CDR2 is YYEKEE (reference sequence). The CDR3 sequence is 15 residues long.

The CDR3 protein is CASSTQVGGNTIYF. The CDR3 DNA sequence: TGTGCCAGCAGCACCCAGGTCGGTGGAAACACCATATATTTT. The chain employs TRBV5-5 and TRBJ1-3, with D hard to call. Trimming left V 4 bases short and J 3 bases short, with 11 bases between. Per germline, CDR1 SGHKS and CDR2 YYEKEE (reference sequence). This CDR3 contains 14 residues.

This rearrangement joins TRBV5-8 to TRBJ2-2, with 13 positions matching TRBD2. The CDR3 is 17 residues long. In germline, CDR1 is SGHTS, CDR2 YDEGEE. Germline trimming cut 6 bases from V and 2 bases from J; bases unmatched to any gene: 7. As DNA, the CDR3 is TGTGCCAGCAAGAGGGGACTAGCGGGGACCAACACCGGGGAGCTGTTTTTT. This encodes CASKRGLAGTNTGELFF.

The V gene is TRBV7-2, the J gene TRBJ1-5, with 7 bases matching TRBD1. Germline V CDR1 and CDR2: SGHTA, FQGNSA. The CDR3 totals 15 residues. J lost 0 bases, V lost 6 bases, and 5 bases had no gene match. CDR3 DNA sequence: TGTGCCAGCAGTTGGACAGGCTATAGCAATCAGCCCCAGCATTTT. Its translation: CASSWTGYSNQPQHF.

CDR3 region: CASSLVPGTLSYEQYV. The CDR3 DNA reads TGTGCCAGCAGCTTAGTTCCAGGCACTCTCTCCTACGAGCAGTACGTC. This chain links TRBV7-8 with TRBJ2-7; D is unclear. This CDR3 is built from 16 residues. The germline gives CDR1 SGHVS, CDR2 FQNEAQ. V gave up 1 base and J gave up 0 bases, with 13 bases separating them.

On this clone: Other DNA sequences in the same sample also yield this CDR3. The chain carries TRBV28 and TRBJ2-7; maybe TRBD2 (7 bases). The germline V gene encodes CDR1 MDHEN and CDR2 SYDVKM. V shed 2 bases and J shed 3 bases, with 14 bases lying between them. There are 15 residues in the CDR3. The CDR3 loop is CASSLGGGASYEQYV. The CDR3 nucleotides read TGTGCCAGCAGTTTAGGCGGGGGCGCAAGCTACGAGCAGTACGTC.

The chain combines TRBV9 with TRBJ2-7; TRBD1 matches 7 bases. V trimming: 1 base; J trimming: 0 bases; junction bases outside the gene matches: 4. Germline CDR1 is SGDLS and CDR2 is YYNGEE. This CDR3 contains 15 residues. CDR3 nucleotides: TGTGCCAGCAGCGTACAGGGGGTGAACTCCTACGAGCAGTACTTC. The encoded protein is CASSVQGVNSYEQYF.

The sample holds one count of this clone. The chain has TRBV7-9 and TRBJ2-7, with 9 bases aligning to TRBD1. The V gene end was trimmed by 3 bases and the J gene end by 6 bases; junction bases not matched to a gene: 6. This CDR3 has 14 amino acids. Germline V gives CDR1 SEHNR, CDR2 FQNEAQ (reference sequence). The CDR3 nucleotides are TGTGCCAGCAGCTTGACAGGGGGTAAGGGCGAGCAGTACTTC. This sequence encodes CASSLTGGKGEQYF.

The rearrangement uses TRBV19 and TRBJ2-5, with 10 positions matching TRBD1. Germline values: CDR1 LNHDA, CDR2 SQIVND (reference sequence). This CDR3 is 15 amino acids long. V lost 2 bases and J lost 4; bases outside the gene matches: 4. The CDR3 loop is CASSIYGTGAETQYF. CDR3 sequence (DNA): TGTGCCAGTAGTATATACGGGACAGGGGCAGAGACCCAGTACTTC.

The chain joins TRBV7-2 to TRBJ2-1; 12 nucleotides agree with TRBD1. Germline CDR1 reads SGHTA; CDR2 reads FQGNSA. CDR3 length: 18 amino acids. The trim removed 5 bases at V and 5 bases at J, leaving 13 bases unmatched. CDR3 nucleotide sequence: TGTGCCAGCAGCCCCCGAACGGGGGGGGACAGGGGGCACAATGAGCAGTTCTTC. This codes for CASSPRTGGDRGHNEQFF.